Presented here are 15 T cell receptor beta chains from one specimen sequenced in a study of OX40 agonist ivuxolimab in advanced cancers. Using immunoSEQ multiplex PCR, the repertoire was profiled, and TCRdb retains in-frame clones only, with some absent. The sample has approximately 120,000 clones; about nine tenths are singletons. Sequenced here: CD4+ or CD8+ T cells sorted from blood, sampled in a trial of the OX40 agonist ivuxolimab. These TCRs come from an adult with an advanced solid tumor such as melanoma, head and neck, liver or kidney cancer.

The chain combines TRBV29-1 with TRBJ1-1, with 8 positions matching TRBD1. From germline, CDR1 is SQVTM and CDR2 ANQGSEA. This CDR3 comprises 13 residues. Losses at the gene ends were 3 bases for V and 2 bases for J; bases not matched to a gene: 2. The CDR3 loop reads CSVDPGGNTEAFF. CDR3 nucleotides: TGCAGCGTTGACCCAGGGGGCAACACTGAAGCTTTCTTT.

The chain joins TRBV7-3 to TRBJ2-1, with TRBD2 matching over 10 bases. The J segment lost 9 bases and the V segment lost 1 base, leaving 6 bases of the junction unmatched. Germline loops: CDR1 SGHTA, CDR2 FQGTGA. The CDR3 runs to 15 residues. For the CDR3, the DNA is TGTGCCAGCAGCTTAAATCTAGCGGGAGCCGGTGAGCAGTTCTTC. Amino acids: CASSLNLAGAGEQFF.

The chain links TRBV4-3 to TRBJ2-7; 11 nucleotides agree with TRBD2. V gave up 2 bases and J gave up 2 bases; unmatched junction bases: 5. The CDR3 sequence is 16 residues long. Germline V gene data show CDR1 as LGHNA and CDR2 as YSLEER. The DNA for the CDR3 is TGCGCCAGCAGCCAAATACTAGCGGGAGCCCCCTACGAGCAGTACTTC. Residues: CASSQILAGAPYEQYF.

The rearrangement links TRBV27 to TRBJ2-5; D is undetermined. With the DNA end fitting TRBJ2-7 better, the J assignment may be wrong. The CDR3 has 14 amino acids. Germline V gene sequence: CDR1 MNHEY, CDR2 SMNVEV (reference sequence). CDR3 sequence: CASSLSQLAYEQYF. The CDR3 nucleotides are TGTGCCAGCAGTTTATCGCAGCTCGCCTACGAGCAGTACTTC.

V and J are TRBV5-4 and TRBJ2-7, with D possibly TRBD2 on 6 matching bases. Germline lookup yields CDR1 SGHNT and CDR2 YYREEE (reference sequence). The CDR3 has 12 amino acids. V lost 3 bases and J 5 bases, leaving 9 bases between the germline ends. The CDR3 DNA sequence: TGTGCCAGCAGCTCAACTAGCAACGAGCAGTACTTC. Encoded protein: CASSSTSNEQYF.

V is TRBV7-5 and J is TRBJ2-3. TRBV7-5 is described as a pseudogene. The CDR3 is 14 amino acids. The CDR3 DNA reads TGTGCCAGAAGCTTTCGGATTTTCACAGATACGCAGTATTTT. It translates to CARSFRIFTDTQYF.

The chain uses TRBV7-9 and TRBJ1-1, with unresolved D. Germline loops: CDR1 SEHNR, CDR2 FQNEAQ (reference sequence). The V end lost 3 bases, the J end lost 2 bases, and 16 bases lay between the germline ends. The CDR3 has 16 amino acids. CDR3 loop: CASSFSPRLGNTEAFF. The CDR3 DNA sequence: TGTGCCAGCAGCTTTTCACCTCGATTAGGAAACACTGAAGCTTTCTTT.

The V call is TRBV28, the J call TRBJ1-2, with 9 bases matching TRBD1. J lost 8 bases, V lost 6 bases, and 10 bases had no gene match. The CDR3 spans 14 residues. CDR1 MDHEN and CDR2 SYDVKM come from the germline V gene. CDR3 sequence (DNA): TGTGCCAGCAGCCTATGGGGACAGGGTAACGGCTACACCTTC. Its translation is CASSLWGQGNGYTF.

J is TRBJ2-1 and V is TRBV9, with D tentatively TRBD2 (6 bases). Germline CDR1 SGDLS, CDR2 YYNGEE. The CDR3 is 14 residues long. Trimming removed 0 bases at V and 9 bases at J, with 13 bases between. CDR3 sequence reads: CASSVGGGNGEQFF. In DNA, the CDR3 is TGTGCCAGCAGCGTAGGGGGAGGAAACGGTGAGCAGTTCTTC.

The chain is built from TRBV7-2 and TRBJ2-5; TRBD2 matches 7 bases. The CDR3 is 13 residues long. The junction had 4 bases not matched to a gene; V was cut back by 4 bases and J by 5 bases. CDR1 is SGHTA and CDR2 is FQGNSA in the germline V gene. The DNA of the CDR3 is TGTGCCAGCAGCTCACTAGCGACGGAGACCCAGTACTTC. This codes for CASSSLATETQYF. The variable domain in full, completed from reference TRBV7-2 and TRBJ2-5, reads GAGVSQSPSNKVTEKGKDVELRCDPISGHTALYWYRQSLGQGLEFLIYFQGNSAPDKSGLPSDRFSAERTGGSVSTLTIQRTQQEDSAVYLCASSSLATETQYFGPGTRLLVL.

This clone was found a few times. V and J are TRBV2 and TRBJ1-2; 9 bases are a match to TRBD1. The CDR3 is made up of 14 amino acids. J lost 3 bases, V lost 6 bases, and 5 bases had no gene match. Germline CDR1 SNHLY, CDR2 FYNNEI. As DNA, the CDR3 is TGTGCCAGCAGCAAACAGGGGGCGGACTATGGCTACACCTTC. This encodes CASSKQGADYGYTF.

The V call is TRBV14, the J call TRBJ2-1; D is possibly TRBD2 (6 bases). CDR1 and CDR2 (germline): SGHDN, FVKESK. Trimming took off 4 bases at V and 2 bases at J, with 12 bases between the two ends. The CDR3 spans 15 residues. The CDR3 DNA sequence: TGTGCCAGCAGCCCCAGTGGCGGGGCCTACAATGAGCAGTTCTTC. Protein product: CASSPSGGAYNEQFF. The entire variable domain, with the rest obtained from reference TRBV14 and TRBJ2-1, is as follows: EAGVTQFPSHSVIEKGQTVTLRCDPISGHDNLYWYRRVMGKEIKFLLHFVKESKQDESGMPNNRFLAERTGGTYSTLKVQPAELEDSGVYFCASSPSGGAYNEQFFGPGTRLTVL.

The CDR3 coding sequence is TGTGCCAGCGGTGAGACAGGTAGCTCTGGGGCCAACGTCCTGACTTTC. Translation: CASGETGSSGANVLTF. The chain joins TRBV28 to TRBJ2-6; D may be TRBD1 (6 bases). Germline-derived CDR1 and CDR2 are MDHEN and SYDVKM. The CDR3 sequence is 16 residues long. Between the trimmed V and J ends, which lost 8 bases and 0 bases, there was a span of 14 bases. Based on the CDR3 plus reference TRBV28 and TRBJ2-6, the full variable domain is DVKVTQSSRYLVKRTGEKVFLECVQDMDHENMFWYRQDPGLGLRLIYFSYDVKMKEKGDIPEGYSVSREKKERFSLILESASTNQTSMYLCASGETGSSGANVLTFGAGSRLTVL.

The rearrangement links TRBV6-1 to TRBJ2-7; no clear D. From germline, CDR1 is MNHNS and CDR2 SASEGT. V lost 2 bases, J lost 3 bases, and 14 bases lay in between. This CDR3 comprises 15 residues. CDR3 in amino acids: CASSESAKPGYEQYF. The CDR3 DNA reads TGTGCCAGCAGTGAATCGGCCAAACCAGGCTACGAGCAGTACTTC.

The rearrangement links TRBV6-5 to TRBJ2-3; perhaps TRBD2 as D (6 bases). The germline gives CDR1 MNHEY, CDR2 SVGAGI. V was shortened by 2 bases and J by 3 bases, with 9 bases between the two germline ends. CDR3 length: 14 residues. CDR3 protein: CASSYRDSTDTQYF. In DNA, the CDR3 is TGTGCCAGCAGTTACAGGGACTCAACAGATACGCAGTATTTT.